These 2 T cell receptor beta chains were sequenced from one sample in a study of blood T cell repertoires in COVID-19. The assay was immunoSEQ multiplex PCR, and TCRdb's table has in-frame clones only and misses some. Of some 320,000 clones listed, roughly 86% were seen once; the top ten hold under 5.5%. Sequencing used PBMCs or T cells enriched from blood (not recorded which). Every receptor here comes from a woman aged 25 to 39 who had recovered from COVID-19.

The chain links TRBV28 to TRBJ1-5; no definite D call. The germline CDR1 and CDR2 sequences are MDHEN and SYDVKM. V gave up 5 bases and J gave up 1 base, with 12 bases separating them. This CDR3 has 15 residues. The CDR3 region is CASSPSRRSNQPQHF. CDR3 bases: TGTGCCAGCAGTCCCAGCAGGCGCAGCAATCAGCCCCAGCATTTT.

V is TRBV6-1 and J is TRBJ2-7, with D perhaps matching TRBD1 (6 bases). CDR1 and CDR2 from the germline V gene are MNHNS and SASEGT. The CDR3 runs to 14 residues. V was shortened by 1 base and J by 7 bases, with 14 bases between the two germline ends. In DNA form, the CDR3 reads TGTGCCAGCAGTGAAGAGCTGGGGGCGGGTGAGCAGTACTTC. This translates into CASSEELGAGEQYF.